Below are 31 T cell receptor beta chains sequenced from a single sample in a study of blood T cells in healthy people across ages. PCR was performed a second time for about 7 to 12 cycles using a sample-barcoded 5' primer and a J-beta primer mix. TCRdb ran MiXCR on the 5' RACE reads and lists one entry per CDR3 protein. The sample has 1.5 million to 2 million distinct CDR3 sequences, about 32% seen once. The sample comprised blood. Receptors were obtained from a woman in her 30s in good health.

V and J are TRBV14 and TRBJ2-2, with unresolved D. CDR3 length: 16 residues. V was pared by 1 base and J by 4 bases, with 13 bases between. Germline V gene lookup returns CDR1 SGHDN and CDR2 FVKESK. This CDR3 reads CASSQGGGRPTGELFF. CDR3 DNA: TGTGCCAGCAGCCAAGGGGGTGGCAGACCCACCGGGGAGCTGTTTTTT.

The rearrangement joins TRBV3-1 to TRBJ2-3; weak D call: TRBD1 (8 bases). Germline V gene lookup returns CDR1 LGHDT and CDR2 YNNKEL (reference sequence). The CDR3 is made up of 15 amino acids. V was cut by 8 bases and J by 2 bases, with 17 bases left in between. CDR3: CASGTGGAVTDTQYF. The CDR3, as DNA: TGTGCCAGCGGCACAGGGGGGGCGGTCACAGATACGCAGTATTTT.

This clonotype was seen a few times. CDR3 sequence (DNA): TGTGCCAGCAGCTACACAGGAGGCGGTTCCTACGAGCAGTACTTC. Translation: CASSYTGGGSYEQYF. V and J are TRBV28 and TRBJ2-7; the D gene could be TRBD1 or TRBD2 (5 bases each). The CDR3 contains 15 residues. Germline assignment: CDR1 MDHEN and CDR2 SYDVKM. V shed 6 bases and J shed 1 base, with 16 bases lying between them.

This clonotype was seen a few times. The rearrangement links TRBV20-1 to TRBJ1-5; D remains unclear. With 0 bases removed from V and 4 bases from J, the gap between germline ends came to 10 bases. The germline V gene has CDR1 DFQATT and CDR2 SNEGSKA (reference sequence). The CDR3 is 14 amino acids. The CDR3 DNA sequence: TGCAGTGCTAGAGAAGCACTTGTAAATCAGCCCCAGCATTTT. It specifies CSAREALVNQPQHF.

This clonotype has a handful of counts. The V gene is TRBV12-3 or TRBV12-4, the J gene TRBJ2-3; TRBD2 matches 7 bases. V shed 5 bases, J shed 4 bases, and the junction held 6 bases outside the gene matches. The CDR3 sequence is 14 residues long. In nucleotides, the CDR3 is TGTGCCAGCAGTCCCCGACTAGCCCCAGATACGCAGTATTTT. Translated: CASSPRLAPDTQYF.

This clonotype was observed at least ten times. This chain joins TRBV29-1 and TRBJ2-1, with 9 bases matching TRBD1. The germline gives CDR1 SQVTM, CDR2 ANQGSEA. The CDR3 is 17 residues long. V shed 0 bases, J shed 2 bases, and the junction held 8 bases outside the gene matches. This CDR3 reads CSVEDRGTGQPYNEQFF. Written as DNA, the CDR3 is TGCAGCGTTGAAGATCGAGGGACAGGGCAACCCTACAATGAGCAGTTCTTC.

J is TRBJ1-5 and V is TRBV2; TRBD1 might be the D (6 bases). The CDR3 is 15 amino acids. Germline V gene lookup returns CDR1 SNHLY and CDR2 FYNNEI. Between the trimmed V and J ends, which lost 4 bases and 2 bases, there was a span of 12 bases. The CDR3 protein is CASSVSAGGNQPQHF. The CDR3 nucleotides read TGTGCCAGCAGTGTATCGGCAGGGGGCAATCAGCCCCAGCATTTT.

The chain has TRBV20-1 and TRBJ2-3; 12 positions agree with TRBD2. Unmatched junction bases numbered 6, after V lost 3 bases and J lost 5 bases. Per germline, CDR1 DFQATT and CDR2 SNEGSKA (reference sequence). The length of the CDR3 is 15 residues. The CDR3 region is CSASSTSGRLDTQYF. DNA of the CDR3: TGCAGTGCTAGTTCTACTAGCGGGAGGTTAGATACGCAGTATTTT.

The chain joins TRBV5-1 to TRBJ2-7; 7 nucleotides line up with TRBD1. Germline CDR1 reads SGHRS; CDR2 reads YFSETQ. V shed 0 bases and J 5 bases; nucleotides not matched to a gene: 8. The CDR3 sequence is 15 residues long. The CDR3 is CASSLASGGAHEQYF. As DNA, the CDR3 is TGCGCCAGCAGCTTGGCTTCAGGGGGTGCCCACGAGCAGTACTTC. The complete variable domain, with remaining parts taken from reference TRBV5-1 and TRBJ2-7, reads KAGVTQTPRYLIKTRGQQVTLSCSPISGHRSVSWYQQTPGQGLQFLFEYFSETQRNKGNFPGRFSGRQFSNSRSEMNVSTLELGDSALYLCASSLASGGAHEQYFGPGTRLTVT.

A note on this clonotype: A much larger clone differs by one base, so this may be a read error. This chain connects TRBV6-6 to TRBJ2-7; D possibly corresponds to TRBD1 (5 bases). Looked up from germline, CDR1 is MNHNY and CDR2 is SVGAGI (reference sequence). CDR3 length: 13 residues. The CDR3 reads CACSYTRDYEQYF. DNA of the CDR3: TGTGCCTGCAGTTACACCAGGGACTACGAGCAGTACTTC.

Ten or more counts support this clonotype. This chain uses TRBV5-1 with TRBJ2-7, with TRBD2 as a possible D gene (5 bases). Germline V gene data show CDR1 as SGHRS and CDR2 as YFSETQ. V shed 0 bases and J shed 0 bases, with 10 bases lying between them. The CDR3 loop spans 15 amino acids. The CDR3 DNA reads TGCGCCAGCAGCTTGGTAAGCGGCAGCTCCTACGAGCAGTACTTC. Translating gives CASSLVSGSSYEQYF. Drawing the rest from reference TRBV5-1 and TRBJ2-7, the complete variable domain is KAGVTQTPRYLIKTRGQQVTLSCSPISGHRSVSWYQQTPGQGLQFLFEYFSETQRNKGNFPGRFSGRQFSNSRSEMNVSTLELGDSALYLCASSLVSGSSYEQYFGPGTRLTVT.

A word on this clonotype: It may be a read error: a sequence one base away is much more abundant. V and J are TRBV7-9 and TRBJ2-5; D remains ambiguous. The CDR3 sequence is 14 residues long. Germline V gene data show CDR1 as SEHNR and CDR2 as FQNEAQ (reference sequence). Between the trimmed V and J ends, which lost 1 base and 11 bases, there was a span of 17 bases. CDR3 sequence (DNA): TGTGCCAGCAGCTTAGTTGGCACCTACAATGAGCAGTACTTC. It codes for CASSLVGTYNEQYF.

The table lists this clonotype with a few counts. The CDR3 region has the DNA TGCAGTGTTCCGGCGACTAGCGGAAAATACAATGAGCAGTTCTTC. It yields the protein CSVPATSGKYNEQFF. The chain carries TRBV20-1 and TRBJ2-1; 9 bases align to TRBD2. The trim removed 7 bases at V and 4 bases at J, leaving 11 bases unmatched. The CDR3 sequence is 15 residues long. Germline values: CDR1 DFQATT, CDR2 SNEGSKA (reference sequence).

Note on this clonotype: A much bigger clone sits one base away, suggesting this may be a read error. The CDR3 reads CANSPRLAGSNNEQFF. The DNA for the CDR3 is TGTGCCAACAGTCCAAGACTAGCGGGGTCCAACAATGAGCAGTTCTTC. This sequence joins TRBV6-4 and TRBJ2-1, with 11 bases aligning to TRBD2. Germline loops: CDR1 MRHNA, CDR2 SNTAGT. The CDR3 has 16 amino acids.

The chain uses TRBV6-1 and TRBJ2-3; D is tentatively TRBD1 or TRBD2 (5 bases each). V was clipped by 1 base and J by 7 bases, with 12 bases between them. This CDR3 has 14 residues. Germline CDR1 MNHNS, CDR2 SASEGT. Here the CDR3 reads CASSEVGEGNTQYF. The CDR3, as DNA: TGTGCCAGCAGTGAAGTGGGAGAGGGGAATACGCAGTATTTT.

CDR3 residues: CASSFQRQGQQFF. Here the CDR3 DNA reads TGTGCCAGCAGTTTCCAAAGACAGGGTCAGCAGTTCTTC. The chain joins TRBV12-3 or TRBV12-4 to TRBJ2-1; 7 bases match TRBD1. Trimming at V came to 3 bases and at J to 11 bases, leaving 7 bases not matched to a gene. There are 13 residues in the CDR3.

The rearrangement joins TRBV18 to TRBJ2-7, with TRBD1 identical over 7 bases. This CDR3 has 18 residues. Unmatched junction bases numbered 16, after V lost 1 base and J lost 4 bases. The V gene's germline CDR1 is KGHSH and CDR2 LQKENI. The CDR3 DNA is TGTGCCAGCTCACCACAATCCGCGGACAGGCAAACTTCGTACGAGCAGTACTTC. Translated, it gives CASSPQSADRQTSYEQYF. The full variable domain, rest sourced from reference TRBV18 and TRBJ2-7, is NAGVMQNPRHLVRRRGQEARLRCSPMKGHSHVYWYRQLPEEGLKFMVYLQKENIIDESGMPKERFSAEFPKEGPSILRIQQVVRGDSAAYFCASSPQSADRQTSYEQYFGPGTRLTVT.

This clonotype was seen a few times. The chain links TRBV5-1 to TRBJ2-7; D may be TRBD1 or TRBD2 (5 bases each). CDR3 length equals 13 residues. Germline V gene sequence: CDR1 SGHRS, CDR2 YFSETQ. Trimming removed 7 bases from V and 0 bases from J, with 11 bases in between. CDR3 sequence (DNA): TGCGCCAGCGGGAGCAGGGACTCCTACGAGCAGTACTTC. Translation: CASGSRDSYEQYF.

This clonotype has just a few counts. The rearrangement joins TRBV3-1 to TRBJ2-3; D may be TRBD1 or TRBD2 (5 bases each). V shed 4 bases and J shed 5 bases, with 13 bases lying between them. The CDR3 consists of 14 residues. From germline, CDR1 is LGHDT and CDR2 YNNKEL (reference sequence). CDR3 residues: CASSRDLAEDTQYF. As DNA, the CDR3 is TGTGCCAGCAGCCGGGACCTAGCAGAAGATACGCAGTATTTT.

This rearrangement joins TRBV5-1 to TRBJ2-7, with 7 bases aligning to TRBD1. The CDR3 sequence is 13 residues long. V lost 4 bases, J lost 5 bases, and 6 bases stayed unmatched. Germline V gives CDR1 SGHRS, CDR2 YFSETQ. DNA for the CDR3: TGCGCCAGCAGCCCGGACAGGTCCGACGAGCAGTACTTC. Translated: CASSPDRSDEQYF.

The chain joins TRBV6-1 to TRBJ2-3; maybe TRBD2 (5 bases). The CDR3 consists of 12 residues. Germline CDR1 reads MNHNS; CDR2 reads SASEGT. The germline V and J ends were trimmed by 7 bases and 9 bases, with 14 bases remaining between them. CDR3 DNA: TGTGCCAGCAATCCGGGATACCAAACGCAGTATTTT. The encoded protein is CASNPGYQTQYF.

J is TRBJ2-7 and V is TRBV15, with a possible D match to TRBD1 (5 bases). Trimming took off 2 bases at V and 3 bases at J, with 14 bases between the two ends. In germline, CDR1 is LNHNV, CDR2 YYDKDF (reference sequence). The CDR3 covers 15 residues. CDR3 residues: CATSRSKGIGYEQYF. The CDR3 region has the DNA TGTGCCACCAGCAGATCCAAGGGGATCGGCTACGAGCAGTACTTC.

This clonotype came up many times. The gene calls are TRBV6-6 and TRBJ2-7, with 8 bases identical to TRBD1. Germline loops: CDR1 MNHNY, CDR2 SVGAGI (reference sequence). V trimming: 9 bases; J trimming: 2 bases; junction bases outside the gene matches: 6. CDR3 size: 13 residues. The CDR3 DNA is TGTGCCAGTACTACAGGGGGGCCCTACGAGCAGTACTTC. It translates to CASTTGGPYEQYF.

This clonotype was seen repeatedly, ten times or more. This chain connects TRBV4-1 to TRBJ2-1; 8 positions agree with TRBD2. The germline gives CDR1 MGHRA, CDR2 YSYEKL. The CDR3 covers 16 residues. After removal of 3 bases from V and 4 bases from J, the junction contained 8 bases not matched to a gene. The CDR3 reads CASSQGSGLGYNEQFF. The CDR3 DNA sequence: TGCGCCAGCAGCCAGGGATCGGGACTAGGATACAATGAGCAGTTCTTC.

This chain joins TRBV12-5 and TRBJ2-5, with 7 bases matching TRBD1. Trimming removed 0 bases from V and 2 bases from J; junction bases left unmatched: 9. Germline V gives CDR1 LGHNT, CDR2 FRNRAP. The CDR3 length is 17 residues. CDR3 sequence (DNA): TGTGCTAGTGGTTTGGTAAGGGGGCCAGGCCGACAAGAGACCCAGTACTTC. This sequence encodes CASGLVRGPGRQETQYF.

This clonotype was seen a handful of times. This rearrangement joins TRBV6-2 or TRBV6-3 to TRBJ1-5; 8 nucleotides match TRBD1. The V gene end was trimmed by 4 bases and the J gene end by 3 bases; junction bases not matched to a gene: 8. The CDR3 length is 16 residues. Germline-derived CDR1 and CDR2 are MNHEY and SVGEGT. CDR3 loop: CASSSQGDFNNQPQHF. The CDR3 nucleotides are TGTGCCAGCAGTTCACAGGGGGACTTTAACAATCAGCCCCAGCATTTT.

The genes are TRBV7-6 and TRBJ1-1, with D unclear. Between the trimmed V and J ends, which lost 6 bases and 2 bases, there was a span of 10 bases. Germline V gene sequence: CDR1 SGHVS, CDR2 FNYEAQ. The CDR3 contains 13 residues. The CDR3 reads CASRRIQNTEAFF. The DNA for the CDR3 is TGTGCCAGCAGGAGAATTCAAAACACTGAAGCTTTCTTT.

This clonotype was detected only a few times. The chain has TRBV6-1 and TRBJ1-2, with no clear D. CDR1 and CDR2 from the germline V gene are MNHNS and SASEGT. There are 13 residues in the CDR3. V shed 4 bases and J shed 3 bases, with 9 bases lying between them. The CDR3 DNA follows: TGTGCCAGCAGTGGGACGGGGTACTATGGCTACACCTTC. As protein: CASSGTGYYGYTF.

This clonotype was observed a handful of times. The J gene is TRBJ2-1, the V gene TRBV10-2, with 9 bases aligning to TRBD2. The germline CDR1 and CDR2 sequences are WSHSY and SAAADI. The CDR3 spans 14 residues. J gave up 4 bases and V 11 bases, and 9 bases lay outside the gene matches. In DNA, the CDR3 is TGCGCCGCAGCGAGGCTAGCGGGGTACAATGAGCAGTTCTTC. It codes for CAAARLAGYNEQFF.

This clonotype has a handful of counts. V is TRBV6-2 or TRBV6-3 and J is TRBJ2-1; 7 nucleotides line up with TRBD2. The CDR3 extends over 17 amino acids. Per the germline V gene, CDR1 is MNHEY and CDR2 is SVGEGT. Trimming at V came to 2 bases and at J to 0 bases, leaving 7 bases not matched to a gene. This chain's CDR3 is CASSYLAGEASYNEQFF. In DNA form, the CDR3 reads TGTGCCAGCAGTTACCTCGCGGGGGAAGCCTCCTACAATGAGCAGTTCTTC.

V is TRBV28 and J is TRBJ1-2; 9 nucleotides agree with TRBD1. V gave up 0 bases and J gave up 1 base; unmatched junction bases: 3. Germline-derived CDR1 and CDR2 are MDHEN and SYDVKM. This CDR3 has 16 amino acids. CDR3 sequence (DNA): TGTGCCAGCAGTTTATGGTGGACAGGGGTTAACTATGGCTACACCTTC. Amino acids: CASSLWWTGVNYGYTF.